This T cell receptor beta chain was recovered during a study of radiation and T cells in renal cell carcinoma. Overall study context: Nephrectomy followed 15 Gy stereotactic body radiation by 4 weeks. Study outcomes and limitations: In blood, top tumor clones expanded by 2 weeks, shrinking by 4.

Measured with immunoSEQ multiplex PCR; TCRdb has only the in-frame clones, and not every one. This sample yields around 26,000 clones, of which about 85% are seen a single time; approximately 30% belongs to the top ten. The time point here: blood 2 weeks post-SBRT. Specified treatment: 15 Gy SBRT to primary tumor, nephrectomy 4 weeks later. This renal cell carcinoma was of the clear cell type. CDR3 length equals 13 residues. CDR1 SGHDT and CDR2 YYEEEE come from the germline V gene. Trimming took off 0 bases at V and 11 bases at J, with 14 bases between the two ends. A word on this clone: Its antigen remains unidentified.

This clonotype was sampled from a man in his 60s with renal cell carcinoma. The chain combines TRBV5-6 with TRBJ1-1; tentatively, D is TRBD1 (6 bases). Material: blood, obtained from a patient whose treatment included radiotherapy and nephrectomy. The CDR3 is CASSLGLTGRAFF. The CDR3 DNA reads TGTGCCAGCAGCTTGGGGTTGACAGGTCGGGCTTTCTTT.